A single sample is the source of the 28 T cell receptor beta chains below, sequenced in a study of beta chain features in type 1 diabetes (dated by TCRdb to 2017 to 2018). General findings and caveats noted by the study authors: Type 1 diabetes patients showed a moderate but significant shortening of TCRB CDR3 length in all four CD4+ subsets.

The method was the immunoSEQ multiplex PCR assay. The High Capacity cDNA Reverse Transcription Kit was used to reverse transcribe all of the isolated RNA, meaning that expressed TCRB transcripts were what got sequenced. In TCRdb, the immuneACCESS table is reduced to in-frame sequences with V and J assigned. These tables do not hold every clone; where another copy was compared, an unresolved V gene accounts for under half, and the others remain unexplained. The sample yields about 170,000 clones; less than 9.5% were counted once. 0.94% of the sample is in the top ten clones. For these receptors, no antigen is known. Sequenced input: central memory CD4+ T cells from blood. The origin of the receptors is a woman in her thirties or forties with type 1 diabetes.

This clone was counted only a few times. V usage is TRBV2 and J usage is TRBJ2-1; tentatively, D is TRBD1 (6 bases). The CDR3 loop spans 12 amino acids. The V and J ends lost 4 bases and 8 bases respectively, with 9 bases between them. The V gene's germline CDR1 is SNHLY and CDR2 FYNNEI. CDR3 DNA sequence: TGTGCCAGCAGTGGGGACATCTATGAGCAGTTCTTC. It specifies CASSGDIYEQFF.

The chain combines TRBV5-1 with TRBJ1-1; no reliable D call. V was shortened by 4 bases and J by 4 bases, with 14 bases between the two germline ends. Germline CDR1 is SGHRS and CDR2 is YFSETQ. This CDR3 spans 14 amino acids. DNA of the CDR3: TGCGCCAGCAGCGAGAGGACGGGGAGCACTGAAGCTTTCTTT. It encodes CASSERTGSTEAFF.

There are many counts of this clone. The rearrangement uses TRBV7-9 and TRBJ2-5, with TRBD1 as a possible D gene (5 bases). Germline loops: CDR1 SEHNR, CDR2 FQNEAQ (reference sequence). The CDR3 consists of 14 residues. The V and J ends lost 1 base and 7 bases respectively, with 13 bases between them. CDR3 nucleotide sequence: TGTGCCAGCAGCTTAGGGCAGGGTGGTGTGACCCAGTACTTC. The encoded protein is CASSLGQGGVTQYF.

This clone has only a few counts. V gene TRBV7-2 combines with J gene TRBJ2-2, with D perhaps matching TRBD2 (5 bases). The CDR3 totals 15 residues. The V end was cut by 1 base, the J end by 2 bases, with 8 bases between. Germline V gene sequence: CDR1 SGHTA, CDR2 FQGNSA. CDR3 nucleotide sequence: TGTGCCAGCAGCTTAGATCGGGGAAACACCGGGGAGCTGTTTTTT. It is translated as CASSLDRGNTGELFF.

The chain uses TRBV5-4 and TRBJ2-2; the D gene is possibly TRBD1 (6 bases). The V gene lost 5 bases and the J gene lost 5 bases, with 16 bases spanning the gap. Per germline, CDR1 SGHNT and CDR2 YYREEE (reference sequence). The CDR3 runs to 15 residues. CDR3 protein: CASRAQGQQTGELFF. As DNA, the CDR3 is TGTGCCAGCAGGGCGCAAGGACAGCAGACCGGGGAGCTGTTTTTT.

In this sample, this clone turned up a few times. The junction and the germline gene differ at one end; a read error may be behind it. CDR3 in amino acids: CASSLDRVKTEAFF. Written as DNA, the CDR3 is TGTGCCAGCAGTTTGGACAGGGTGAAGACTGAAGCTTTCTTT. The rearrangement links TRBV6-1 to TRBJ1-1, with 8 bases fitting TRBD1. This CDR3 comprises 14 residues. CDR1 MNHNS and CDR2 SASEGT come from the germline V gene.

The chain couples TRBV11-3 to TRBJ2-4; no clear D. V gave up 3 bases and J gave up 9 bases, with 9 bases separating them. Germline lookup yields CDR1 SGHNT and CDR2 YENEEA. This CDR3 region has 12 residues. CDR3 loop: CASSLRGGIQYF. The CDR3 DNA follows: TGTGCCAGCAGCTTGCGTGGTGGCATTCAGTACTTC.

This chain connects TRBV7-3 to TRBJ2-5; TRBD1 is a possible D gene (5 bases). V lost 5 bases and J 1 base, leaving 8 bases between the germline ends. The CDR3 extends over 13 amino acids. CDR1 and CDR2 (germline): SGHTA, FQGTGA. The CDR3 loop reads CASSNRFQETQYF. CDR3 sequence (DNA): TGTGCCAGCAGCAACAGGTTCCAAGAGACCCAGTACTTC.

This clone was observed a handful of times. The chain links TRBV11-2 to TRBJ2-3; possible D gene TRBD1, 6 bases. CDR1 is SGHAT, CDR2 FQNNGV, per germline. The V end was cut by 2 bases, the J end by 2 bases, with 17 bases between. This CDR3 contains 17 residues. The CDR3 DNA reads TGTGCCAGCAGCTTAATAATCGGGACACGTCCCACAGATACGCAGTATTTT. This codes for CASSLIIGTRPTDTQYF.

This clone was detected a few times. The genes are TRBV11-2 and TRBJ2-3, with 10 bases that match TRBD1. The CDR3 is 17 amino acids. Germline values: CDR1 SGHAT, CDR2 FQNNGV. Trimming cost V 5 bases and J 2 bases; bases outside gene matches: 10. CDR3 in amino acids: CASSPPMGQGPTDTQYF. Here the CDR3 DNA reads TGTGCCAGCAGCCCCCCTATGGGACAGGGGCCCACAGATACGCAGTATTTT.

This clone was recorded a few times. The same CDR3 arises from other DNA sequences in this sample as well. The V call is TRBV5-1, the J call TRBJ1-5; 12 bases are a match to TRBD1. J lost 7 bases, V lost 0 bases, and 5 bases had no gene match. CDR1 and CDR2 (germline): SGHRS, YFSETQ. This CDR3 has 16 amino acids. CDR3 loop: CASSLDGTGGGQPQHF. In DNA form, the CDR3 reads TGCGCCAGCAGCTTGGACGGGACAGGGGGCGGACAGCCCCAGCATTTT.

CDR3 DNA: TGTGCCAGCAGCTGGGGGACTAGCGGGCGACCCAATGAGCAGTTCTTC. This codes for CASSWGTSGRPNEQFF. The chain is built from TRBV4-2 and TRBJ2-1, with 12 bases identical to TRBD2. The junction had 8 bases not matched to a gene; V was cut back by 5 bases and J by 6 bases. Germline values: CDR1 LGHNA, CDR2 YNFKEQ. This CDR3 has 16 amino acids.

This clone occurred a few times. The V gene is TRBV10-2, the J gene TRBJ1-1, with D hard to call. This CDR3 is 13 amino acids long. The germline V gene encodes CDR1 WSHSY and CDR2 SAAADI. The germline V and J ends were trimmed by 5 bases and 5 bases, with 12 bases remaining between them. CDR3 in DNA: TGCGCCAGCAGTAAGGGAGGAGGGACTGAAGCTTTCTTT. Protein: CASSKGGGTEAFF.

V usage is TRBV14 and J usage is TRBJ1-1; the D is unclear. CDR1 SGHDN and CDR2 FVKESK come from the germline V gene. The CDR3 loop spans 13 amino acids. With 4 bases removed from V and 0 bases from J, the gap between germline ends came to 6 bases. CDR3 DNA sequence: TGTGCCAGCAGCCTTGACATGAACACTGAAGCTTTCTTT. Protein: CASSLDMNTEAFF.

This clone appeared a few times. The chain is built from TRBV25-1 and TRBJ1-1; 7 nucleotides agree with TRBD1. After removal of 2 bases from V and 7 bases from J, the junction contained 7 bases not matched to a gene. The CDR3 is made up of 14 amino acids. Germline CDR1 and CDR2: MGHDK and SYGVNS. DNA of the CDR3: TGTGCCAGCAGTGAACGACGGGACAGCCATGAAGCTTTCTTT. This translates into CASSERRDSHEAFF.

This chain links TRBV11-3 with TRBJ2-3; TRBD2 is a possible D gene (7 bases). The V end was cut by 3 bases, the J end by 6 bases, with 10 bases between. Germline values: CDR1 SGHNT, CDR2 YENEEA. The CDR3 is 13 amino acids. The CDR3 DNA reads as TGTGCCAGCAGCTTCGGGGGGCGGGATACGCAGTATTTT. This encodes CASSFGGRDTQYF. The full variable domain, with the rest looked up from reference TRBV11-3 and TRBJ2-3, is EAGVVQSPRYKIIEKKQPVAFWCNPISGHNTLYWYLQNLGQGPELLIRYENEEAVDDSQLPKDRFSAERLKGVDSTLKIQPAELGDSAVYLCASSFGGRDTQYFGPGTRLTVL.

In this sample, this clone turned up a few times. This sample also contains other DNA sequences that code for the same CDR3. The gene calls are TRBV5-4 and TRBJ2-5, with D maybe TRBD1 (6 bases). This CDR3 is built from 13 residues. Germline assignment: CDR1 SGHNT and CDR2 YYREEE (reference sequence). Trimming removed 1 base at V and 3 bases at J, with 7 bases between. The CDR3 sequence: CASSLTGKETQYF. CDR3 coding DNA: TGTGCCAGCAGCTTGACAGGGAAAGAGACCCAGTACTTC.

Only a few counts were recorded for this clone. This sequence joins TRBV7-3 and TRBJ2-1, with a weak D call TRBD2 (6 bases). The V and J ends lost 2 bases and 3 bases respectively, with 14 bases between them. The CDR3 loop spans 16 amino acids. CDR1 and CDR2 (germline): SGHTA, FQGTGA. The CDR3 here is CASSLAPGGLYNEQFF. The DNA for the CDR3 is TGTGCCAGCAGCTTAGCCCCCGGAGGGCTCTACAATGAGCAGTTCTTC.

The J gene is TRBJ1-1, the V gene TRBV18, with a possible D match to TRBD1 (6 bases). CDR1 and CDR2 from the germline V gene are KGHSH and LQKENI. Trimming took off 6 bases at V and 1 base at J, with 15 bases between the two ends. The CDR3 covers 15 residues. The CDR3 DNA is TGTGCCAGCTCTCCCCGGGACACGACGAACACTGAAGCTTTCTTT. Protein sequence: CASSPRDTTNTEAFF. The full variable domain, rest sourced from reference TRBV18 and TRBJ1-1, is NAGVMQNPRHLVRRRGQEARLRCSPMKGHSHVYWYRQLPEEGLKFMVYLQKENIIDESGMPKERFSAEFPKEGPSILRIQQVVRGDSAAYFCASSPRDTTNTEAFFGQGTRLTVV.

This clone was observed at least ten times. J is TRBJ2-5 and V is TRBV9, with 11 bases lining up with TRBD2. Per germline, CDR1 SGDLS and CDR2 YYNGEE. V was pared by 6 bases and J by 2 bases, with 3 bases of the junction left unmatched. This CDR3 has 14 amino acids. The CDR3 DNA reads TGTGCCAGCACCCGGACTAGCGGGCAAGAGACCCAGTACTTC. Amino acid sequence: CASTRTSGQETQYF.

The chain couples TRBV29-1 to TRBJ2-2; perhaps TRBD1 as D (6 bases). Germline CDR1 is SQVTM and CDR2 is ANQGSEA. CDR3 size: 14 residues. Trimming removed 4 bases at V and 3 bases at J, with 12 bases between. Written as DNA, the CDR3 is TGCAGCGTTGGAGACAGGTTTGACACCGGGGAGCTGTTTTTT. Translated: CSVGDRFDTGELFF.

This clone was seen more than once but under ten times. The chain recombines TRBV28 with TRBJ2-1; 7 nucleotides align to TRBD1. The V gene's germline CDR1 is MDHEN and CDR2 SYDVKM. V gave up 6 bases and J gave up 0 bases; unmatched junction bases: 5. The CDR3 length is 15 residues. Here the CDR3 DNA reads TGTGCCAGCAGCTCGGGACAGTTCTCCTACAATGAGCAGTTCTTC. Translation gives CASSSGQFSYNEQFF.

There are a few counts of this clone. The chain joins TRBV5-1 to TRBJ1-1, with D perhaps TRBD1 (5 bases). Germline V gene sequence: CDR1 SGHRS, CDR2 YFSETQ. This CDR3 spans 12 amino acids. V lost 7 bases and J lost 4, with 11 bases in between. CDR3 sequence (DNA): TGCGCCAGCCGGGGGGGGAGCACTGAAGCTTTCTTT. Encoded protein: CASRGGSTEAFF.

The CDR3 loop is CATSRDRGTGGYTF. CDR3 bases: TGTGCCACCAGCAGAGACAGGGGAACAGGGGGCTACACCTTC. This chain uses TRBV15 with TRBJ1-2; D may be TRBD1 (6 bases). From germline, CDR1 is LNHNV and CDR2 YYDKDF (reference sequence). The CDR3 sequence is 14 residues long. The V and J ends lost 0 bases and 8 bases respectively, with 13 bases between them.

The chain employs TRBV5-1 and TRBJ1-1; D is possibly TRBD1 (6 bases). V lost 2 bases to trimming and J lost 0 bases, with 11 bases between them. This CDR3 is 15 amino acids long. CDR1 and CDR2 (germline): SGHRS, YFSETQ. This chain's CDR3 is CASSLSGHLNTEAFF. CDR3 DNA: TGCGCCAGCAGCTTATCGGGACACTTGAACACTGAAGCTTTCTTT.

DNA of the CDR3: TGTGCCAGCAGTTTAGAGGGTTATAATTCACCCCTCCACTTT. It translates to CASSLEGYNSPLHF. The chain joins TRBV28 to TRBJ1-6; D gene unclear. The germline V gene has CDR1 MDHEN and CDR2 SYDVKM. Between the trimmed V and J ends, which lost 2 bases and 4 bases, there was a span of 6 bases. This CDR3 is built from 14 residues.

In this sample, this clone turned up a few times. The gene calls are TRBV19 and TRBJ2-6; 10 nucleotides agree with TRBD1. Germline trimming cut 7 bases from V and 0 bases from J; bases unmatched to any gene: 9. The length of the CDR3 is 18 residues. The V gene's germline CDR1 is LNHDA and CDR2 SQIVND (reference sequence). The CDR3 sequence is CASMGGQGSFSGANVLTF. DNA of the CDR3: TGTGCCAGTATGGGGGGACAGGGGAGTTTCTCTGGGGCCAACGTCCTGACTTTC.

The chain uses TRBV28 and TRBJ2-7; D is possibly TRBD2 (5 bases). CDR3 length: 12 amino acids. Trimming pared 6 bases from V and 4 bases from J, leaving 10 bases between. Germline V gene sequence: CDR1 MDHEN, CDR2 SYDVKM. CDR3 sequence (DNA): TGTGCCAGCAGGGACGGGATATACGAGCAGTACTTC. Protein product: CASRDGIYEQYF. The full variable domain, with the rest looked up from reference TRBV28 and TRBJ2-7, is DVKVTQSSRYLVKRTGEKVFLECVQDMDHENMFWYRQDPGLGLRLIYFSYDVKMKEKGDIPEGYSVSREKKERFSLILESASTNQTSMYLCASRDGIYEQYFGPGTRLTVT.